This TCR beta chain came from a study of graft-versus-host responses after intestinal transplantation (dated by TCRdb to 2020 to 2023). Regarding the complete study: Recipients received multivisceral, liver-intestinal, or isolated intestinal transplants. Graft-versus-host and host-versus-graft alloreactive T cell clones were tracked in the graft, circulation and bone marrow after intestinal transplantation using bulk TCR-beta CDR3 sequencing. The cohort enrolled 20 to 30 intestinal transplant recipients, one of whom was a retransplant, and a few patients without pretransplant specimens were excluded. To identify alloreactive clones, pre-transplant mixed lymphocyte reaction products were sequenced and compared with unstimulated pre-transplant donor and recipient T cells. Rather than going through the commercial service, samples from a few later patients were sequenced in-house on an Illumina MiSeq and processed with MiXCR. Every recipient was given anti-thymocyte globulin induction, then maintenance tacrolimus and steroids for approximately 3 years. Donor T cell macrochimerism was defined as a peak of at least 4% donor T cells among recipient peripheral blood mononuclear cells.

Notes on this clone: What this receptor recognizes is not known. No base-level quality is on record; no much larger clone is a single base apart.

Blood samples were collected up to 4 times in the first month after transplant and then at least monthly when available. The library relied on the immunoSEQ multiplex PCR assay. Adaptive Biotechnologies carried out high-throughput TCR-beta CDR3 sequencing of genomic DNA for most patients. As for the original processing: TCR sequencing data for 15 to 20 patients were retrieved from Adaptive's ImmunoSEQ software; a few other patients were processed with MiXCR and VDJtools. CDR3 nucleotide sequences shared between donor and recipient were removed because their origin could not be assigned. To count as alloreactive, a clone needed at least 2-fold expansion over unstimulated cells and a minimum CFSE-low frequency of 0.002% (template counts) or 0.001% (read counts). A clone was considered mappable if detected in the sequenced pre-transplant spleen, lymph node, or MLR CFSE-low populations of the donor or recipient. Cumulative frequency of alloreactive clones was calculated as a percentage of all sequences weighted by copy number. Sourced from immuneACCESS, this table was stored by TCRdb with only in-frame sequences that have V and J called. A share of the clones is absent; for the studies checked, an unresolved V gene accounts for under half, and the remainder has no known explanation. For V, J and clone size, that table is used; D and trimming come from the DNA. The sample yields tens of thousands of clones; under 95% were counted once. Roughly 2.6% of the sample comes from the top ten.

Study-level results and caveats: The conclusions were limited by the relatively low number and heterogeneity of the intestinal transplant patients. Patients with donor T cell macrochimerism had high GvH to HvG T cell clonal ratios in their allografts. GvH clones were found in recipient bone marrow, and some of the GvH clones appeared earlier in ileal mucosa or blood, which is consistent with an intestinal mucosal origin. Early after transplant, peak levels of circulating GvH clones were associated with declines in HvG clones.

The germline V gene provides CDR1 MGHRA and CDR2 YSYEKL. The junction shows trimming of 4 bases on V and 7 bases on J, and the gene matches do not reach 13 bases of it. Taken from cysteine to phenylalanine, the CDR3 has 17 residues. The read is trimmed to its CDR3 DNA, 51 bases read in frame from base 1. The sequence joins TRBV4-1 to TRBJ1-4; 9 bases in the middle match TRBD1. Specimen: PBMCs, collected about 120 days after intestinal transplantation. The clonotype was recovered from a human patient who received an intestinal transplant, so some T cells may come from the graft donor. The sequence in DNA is TGCGCCAGCAGCCCACCCCCCGGGACAGGGCCGGGTGAAAAACTGTTTTTT. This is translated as CASSPPPGTGPGEKLFF.